This T cell receptor beta chain was captured in a study of blood T cells in healthy people across ages. Study-wide findings and caveats: Both naive CD4+ cell counts and diversity were greater in long-lived donors than in aged donors.

It was with a sample-barcoded 5' primer and a J-beta primer mix that a second PCR of about 7 to 12 cycles was run. TCRdb itself ran the 5' RACE reads through MiXCR, one entry per CDR3 protein. The sample holds about 1.8 million distinct CDR3 sequences, around half seen once. Each donor's blood draw was 7.5 to 10 milliliters of peripheral blood. Whenever a sample was processed, at least 6 million PBMCs were isolated. The CDR3 length is 15 residues. With V trimmed by 6 bases and J by 1 base, 7 bases remained unmatched. Germline-derived CDR1 and CDR2 are MNHEY and SVGAGI. Notes on this clonotype: Its antigen is not identified.

This TCR came from a woman in her forties in good health. V and J are TRBV6-5 and TRBJ2-7; 9 bases agree with TRBD1. The sample comprised blood. The CDR3: CASRRTGTGSYEQYF. CDR3 in DNA: TGTGCCAGCAGGCGCACCGGGACAGGGTCCTACGAGCAGTACTTC.